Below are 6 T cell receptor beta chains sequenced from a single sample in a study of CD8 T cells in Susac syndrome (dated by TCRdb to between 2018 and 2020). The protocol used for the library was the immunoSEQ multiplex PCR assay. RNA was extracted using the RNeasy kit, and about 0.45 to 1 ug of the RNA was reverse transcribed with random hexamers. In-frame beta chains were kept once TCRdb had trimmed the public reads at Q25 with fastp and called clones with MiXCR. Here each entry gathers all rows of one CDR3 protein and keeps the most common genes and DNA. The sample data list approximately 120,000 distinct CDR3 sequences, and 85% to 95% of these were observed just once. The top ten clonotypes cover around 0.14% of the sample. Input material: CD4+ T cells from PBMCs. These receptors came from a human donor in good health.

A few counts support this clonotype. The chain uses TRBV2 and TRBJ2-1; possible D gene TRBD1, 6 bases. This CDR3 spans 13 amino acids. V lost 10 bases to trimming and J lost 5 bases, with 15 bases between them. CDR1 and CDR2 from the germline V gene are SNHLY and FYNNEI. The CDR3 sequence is CATLEGVDNEQFF. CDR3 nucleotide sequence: TGTGCCACCCTAGAGGGGGTTGACAATGAGCAGTTCTTC.

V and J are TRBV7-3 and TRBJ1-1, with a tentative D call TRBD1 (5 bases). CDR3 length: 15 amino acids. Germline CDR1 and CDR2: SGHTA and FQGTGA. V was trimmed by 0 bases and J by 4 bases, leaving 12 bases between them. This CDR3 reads CASSLTRGGGTEAFF. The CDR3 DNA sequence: TGTGCCAGCAGCTTAACGAGGGGCGGGGGCACTGAAGCTTTCTTT.

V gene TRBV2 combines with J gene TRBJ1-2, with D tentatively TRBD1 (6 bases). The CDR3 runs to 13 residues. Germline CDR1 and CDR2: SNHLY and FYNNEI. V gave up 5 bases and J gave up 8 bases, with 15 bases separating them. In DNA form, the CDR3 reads TGTGCCAGCAGTCCACAGGGTATCTTCGGCTACACCTTC. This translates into CASSPQGIFGYTF.

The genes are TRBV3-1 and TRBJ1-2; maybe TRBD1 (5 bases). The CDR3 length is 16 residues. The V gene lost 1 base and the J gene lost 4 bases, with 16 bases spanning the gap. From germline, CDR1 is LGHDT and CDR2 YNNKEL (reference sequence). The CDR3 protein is CASSQADGGNSYGYTF. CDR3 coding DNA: TGTGCCAGCAGCCAAGCAGATGGGGGGAATAGCTATGGCTACACCTTC.

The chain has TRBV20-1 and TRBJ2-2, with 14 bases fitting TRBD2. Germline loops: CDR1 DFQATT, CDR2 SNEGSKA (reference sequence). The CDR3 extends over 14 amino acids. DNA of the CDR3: TGCACCCGACTAGCGGGGGGGCCGGGCGGGGAGCTGTTTTTT. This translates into CTRLAGGPGGELFF.

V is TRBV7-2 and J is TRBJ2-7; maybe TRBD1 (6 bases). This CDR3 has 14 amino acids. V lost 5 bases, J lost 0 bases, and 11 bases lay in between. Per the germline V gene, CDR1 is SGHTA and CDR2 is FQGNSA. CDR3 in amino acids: CASSPRQVSYEQYF. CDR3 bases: TGTGCCAGCAGCCCGAGACAGGTCTCCTACGAGCAGTACTTC.